This TCR beta chain appears in the sequencing data of a study of blood T cell repertoires in COVID-19. Participants, about 18 to 89 years old, spanned fewer than 25 US areas. The study counted Cohort 3 donors as recovered given two negative PCRs, clearance, or symptom resolution. The CDR3 extends over 14 amino acids. Germline-derived CDR1 and CDR2 are SGHRS and YFSETQ. J lost 4 bases, V lost 5 bases, and 7 bases had no gene match. Assay: immunoSEQ multiplex PCR; the TCRdb copy retains only in-frame clones and omits some. This table has roughly 350,000 clones, 92% appearing once. Sequenced input: PBMCs or T cells enriched from blood (not recorded which). The chain links TRBV5-1 to TRBJ1-2, with 8 positions matching TRBD1. The TCR was taken from a woman aged 25-40 years who had recovered from COVID-19. CDR3 nucleotide sequence: TGCGCCAGCAGTCCAGGACAGGGCAGCTATGGCTACACCTTC. As protein: CASSPGQGSYGYTF.